This T cell receptor (beta chain) emerged from a study of T cell responses to AZD1222 COVID-19 vaccine. The study's findings and limits: Scientists sampled the repertoires only once the peak T cell response had passed. At baseline, seropositivity was found in only a handful of AZD1222 recipients. Spike-spanning, vaccine-associated CD4 TCRs were dominant at 160-218 and 743-854.

The V and J ends lost 0 bases and 5 bases respectively, with 8 bases between them. The germline CDR1 and CDR2 sequences are SGDLS and YYNGEE. There are 14 residues in the CDR3. On this clone: Its target is unknown.

Profiled with immunoSEQ multiplex PCR; TCRdb holds only in-frame clones, not every one. In the table there are around 130,000 clones, about 88% of which are singletons. This receptor was identified in an adult who received the AZD1222 COVID-19 vaccine. Sequences were derived from peripheral blood, sampled 28 days after the second AZD1222 dose. The V and J genes are TRBV9 and TRBJ2-2; D unclear. CDR3 coding DNA: TGTGCCAGCAGCGTAGCCTATTTTACCGGGGAGCTGTTTTTT. Translation gives CASSVAYFTGELFF.